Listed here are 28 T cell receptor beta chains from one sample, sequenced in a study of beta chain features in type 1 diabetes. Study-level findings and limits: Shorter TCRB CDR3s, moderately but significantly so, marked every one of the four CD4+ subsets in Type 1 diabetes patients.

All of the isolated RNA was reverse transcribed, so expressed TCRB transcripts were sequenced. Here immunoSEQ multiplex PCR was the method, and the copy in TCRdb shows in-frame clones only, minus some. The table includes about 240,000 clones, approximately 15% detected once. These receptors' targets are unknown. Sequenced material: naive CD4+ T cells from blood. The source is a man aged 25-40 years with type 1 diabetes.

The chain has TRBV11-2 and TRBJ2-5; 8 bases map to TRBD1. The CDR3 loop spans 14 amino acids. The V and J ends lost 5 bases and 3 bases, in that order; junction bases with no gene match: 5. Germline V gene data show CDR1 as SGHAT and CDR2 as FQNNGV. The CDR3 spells CASSPDRVEETQYF. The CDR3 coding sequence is TGTGCCAGCAGCCCGGACAGGGTTGAAGAGACCCAGTACTTC.

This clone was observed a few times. The CDR3 loop is CASSLAVLDRTYEQYF. The CDR3, as DNA: TGCGCCAGCAGCTTGGCCGTACTGGACAGGACGTACGAGCAGTACTTC. The chain recombines TRBV5-1 with TRBJ2-7; TRBD1 matches 7 bases. Germline-derived CDR1 and CDR2 are SGHRS and YFSETQ. This CDR3 has 16 amino acids. V lost 0 bases and J lost 4; bases outside the gene matches: 10.

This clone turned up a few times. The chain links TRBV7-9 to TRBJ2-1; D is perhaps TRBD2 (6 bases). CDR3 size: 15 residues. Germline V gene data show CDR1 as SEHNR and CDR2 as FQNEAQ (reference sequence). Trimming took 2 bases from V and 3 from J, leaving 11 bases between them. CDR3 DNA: TGTGCCAGCAGCTTATGGCTAGCGCGCTACAATGAGCAGTTCTTC. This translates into CASSLWLARYNEQFF.

The DNA of the CDR3 is TGTGCCAGCAGTTTAGGAGGACAGGCGTTCTACGAGCAGTACTTC. Translation: CASSLGGQAFYEQYF. The chain combines TRBV28 with TRBJ2-7; 7 bases agree with TRBD1. V was clipped by 2 bases and J by 3 bases; unmatched bases: 7. The germline V gene has CDR1 MDHEN and CDR2 SYDVKM. The CDR3 loop spans 15 amino acids.

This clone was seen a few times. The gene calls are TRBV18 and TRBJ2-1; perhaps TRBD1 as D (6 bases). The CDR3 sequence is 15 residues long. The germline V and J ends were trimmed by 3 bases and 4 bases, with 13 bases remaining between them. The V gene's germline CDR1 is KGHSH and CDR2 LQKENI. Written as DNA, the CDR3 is TGTGCCAGCTCACCGTCGACAGGAGGATACAATGAGCAGTTCTTC. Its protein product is CASSPSTGGYNEQFF.

The CDR3 here is CASSRGSSTDTQYF. The CDR3 DNA sequence: TGTGCCAGCAGCCGGGGCTCTAGCACAGATACGCAGTATTTT. V usage is TRBV14 and J usage is TRBJ2-3; TRBD1 is a possible D gene (5 bases). This CDR3 has 14 amino acids. Deletions cut 4 bases from V and 0 bases from J, with 8 bases between. Germline CDR1 SGHDN, CDR2 FVKESK.

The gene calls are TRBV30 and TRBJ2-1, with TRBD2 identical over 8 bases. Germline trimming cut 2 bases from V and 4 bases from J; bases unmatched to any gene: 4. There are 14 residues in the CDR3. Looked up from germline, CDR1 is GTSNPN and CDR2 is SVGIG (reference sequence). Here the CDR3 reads CAWSYREGYNEQFF. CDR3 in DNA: TGTGCCTGGAGTTACCGGGAGGGATACAATGAGCAGTTCTTC. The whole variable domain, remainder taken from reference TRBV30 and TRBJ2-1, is SQTIHQWPATLVQPVGSPLSLECTVEGTSNPNLYWYRQAAGRGLQLLFYSVGIGQISSEVPQNLSASRPQDRQFILSSKKLLLSDSGFYLCAWSYREGYNEQFFGPGTRLTVL.

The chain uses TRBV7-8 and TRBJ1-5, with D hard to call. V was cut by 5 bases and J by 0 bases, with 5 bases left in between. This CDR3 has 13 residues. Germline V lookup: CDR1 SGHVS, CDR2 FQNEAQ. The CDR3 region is CASSPRSNQPQHF. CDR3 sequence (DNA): TGTGCCAGCAGCCCCCGTAGCAATCAGCCCCAGCATTTT. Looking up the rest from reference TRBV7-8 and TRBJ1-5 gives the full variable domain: GAGVSQSPRYKVAKRGQDVALRCDPISGHVSLFWYQQALGQGPEFLTYFQNEAQLDKSGLPSDRFFAERPEGSVSTLKIQRTQQEDSAVYLCASSPRSNQPQHFGDGTRLSIL.

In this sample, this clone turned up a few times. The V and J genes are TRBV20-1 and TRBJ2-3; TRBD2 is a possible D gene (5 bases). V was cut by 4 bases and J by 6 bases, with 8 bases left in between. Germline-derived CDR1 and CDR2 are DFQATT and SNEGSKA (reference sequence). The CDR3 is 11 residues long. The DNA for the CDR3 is TGCAGTGCTACCAGAGGGGATACGCAGTATTTT. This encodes CSATRGDTQYF.

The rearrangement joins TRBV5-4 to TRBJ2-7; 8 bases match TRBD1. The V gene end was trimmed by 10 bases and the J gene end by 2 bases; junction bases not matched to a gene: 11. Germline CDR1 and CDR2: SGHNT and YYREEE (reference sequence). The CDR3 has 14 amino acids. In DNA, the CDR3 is TGTGCCGCATCCGGACAGGGTCCCACCTACGAGCAGTACTTC. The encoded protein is CAASGQGPTYEQYF.

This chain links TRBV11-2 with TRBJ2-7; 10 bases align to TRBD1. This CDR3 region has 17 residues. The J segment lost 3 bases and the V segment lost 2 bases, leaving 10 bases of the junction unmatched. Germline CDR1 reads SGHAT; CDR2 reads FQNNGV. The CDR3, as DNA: TGTGCCAGCAGCTTATTCCGGACAGGGGGTATCTTCTACGAGCAGTACTTC. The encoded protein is CASSLFRTGGIFYEQYF.

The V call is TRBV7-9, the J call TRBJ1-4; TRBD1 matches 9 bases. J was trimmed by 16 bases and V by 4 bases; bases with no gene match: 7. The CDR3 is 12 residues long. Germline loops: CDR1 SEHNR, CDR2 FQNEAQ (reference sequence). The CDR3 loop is CASSWGQGVSFF. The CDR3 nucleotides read TGTGCCAGCAGCTGGGGACAGGGAGTCTCGTTTTTT. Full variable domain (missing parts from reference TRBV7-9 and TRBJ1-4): DTGVSQNPRHKITKRGQNVTFRCDPISEHNRLYWYRQTLGQGPEFLTYFQNEAQLEKSRLLSDRFSAERPKGSFSTLEIQRTEQGDSAMYLCASSWGQGVSFFGSGTQLSVL.

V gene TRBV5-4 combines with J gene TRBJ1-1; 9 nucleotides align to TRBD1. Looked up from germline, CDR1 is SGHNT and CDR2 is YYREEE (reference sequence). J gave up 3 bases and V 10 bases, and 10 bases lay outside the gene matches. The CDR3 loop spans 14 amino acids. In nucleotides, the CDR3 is TGTGCCCTCACAGGGGGCAGGGGTCACACTGAAGCTTTCTTT. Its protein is CALTGGRGHTEAFF.

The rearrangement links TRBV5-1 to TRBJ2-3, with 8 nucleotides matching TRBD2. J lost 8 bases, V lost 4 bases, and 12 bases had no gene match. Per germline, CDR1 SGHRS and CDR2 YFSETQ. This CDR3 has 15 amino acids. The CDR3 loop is CASSLDAGGRGTQYF. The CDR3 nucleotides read TGCGCCAGCAGCCTGGATGCGGGGGGCCGCGGTACGCAGTATTTT.

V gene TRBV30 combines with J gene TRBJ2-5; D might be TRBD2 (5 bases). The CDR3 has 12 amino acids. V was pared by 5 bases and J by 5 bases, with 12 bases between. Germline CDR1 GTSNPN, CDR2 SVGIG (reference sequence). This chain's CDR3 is CAWLASSETQYF. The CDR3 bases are TGTGCCTGGCTAGCATCTTCGGAGACCCAGTACTTC. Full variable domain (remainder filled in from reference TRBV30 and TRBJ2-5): SQTIHQWPATLVQPVGSPLSLECTVEGTSNPNLYWYRQAAGRGLQLLFYSVGIGQISSEVPQNLSASRPQDRQFILSSKKLLLSDSGFYLCAWLASSETQYFGPGTRLLVL.

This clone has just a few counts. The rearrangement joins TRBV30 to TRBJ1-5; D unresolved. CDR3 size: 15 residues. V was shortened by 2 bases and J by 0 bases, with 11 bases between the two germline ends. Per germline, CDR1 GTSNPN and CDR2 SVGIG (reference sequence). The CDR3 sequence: CAWSPPGYSNQPQHF. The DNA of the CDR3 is TGTGCCTGGAGTCCCCCGGGATATAGCAATCAGCCCCAGCATTTT.

This CDR3 is CAWSKGANTGELFF. The DNA for the CDR3 is TGTGCCTGGAGTAAGGGAGCGAACACCGGGGAGCTGTTTTTT. V and J are TRBV30 and TRBJ2-2; D possibly corresponds to TRBD2 (5 bases). The CDR3 loop spans 14 amino acids. The germline V gene encodes CDR1 GTSNPN and CDR2 SVGIG (reference sequence). The V end was cut by 2 bases, the J end by 0 bases, with 7 bases between.

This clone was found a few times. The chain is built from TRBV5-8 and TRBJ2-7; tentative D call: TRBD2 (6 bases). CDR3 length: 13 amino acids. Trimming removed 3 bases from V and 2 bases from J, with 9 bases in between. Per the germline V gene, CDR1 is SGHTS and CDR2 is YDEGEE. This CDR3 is CASSSGGTYEQYF. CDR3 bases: TGTGCCAGCAGCTCGGGCGGGACCTACGAGCAGTACTTC.

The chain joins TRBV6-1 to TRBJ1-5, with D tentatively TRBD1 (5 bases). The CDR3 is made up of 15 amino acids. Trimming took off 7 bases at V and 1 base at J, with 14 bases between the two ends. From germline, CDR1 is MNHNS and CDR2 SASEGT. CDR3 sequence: CASIRGGGSNQPQHF. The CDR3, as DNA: TGTGCCAGCATTCGGGGGGGAGGGAGCAATCAGCCCCAGCATTTT.

The CDR3 sequence: CASSPEGTGGYEQYF. DNA for the CDR3: TGCGCCAGCAGCCCCGAGGGGACAGGGGGCTACGAGCAGTACTTC. The rearrangement joins TRBV5-1 to TRBJ2-7, with 11 bases identical to TRBD1. The CDR3 covers 15 residues. Germline V gene data show CDR1 as SGHRS and CDR2 as YFSETQ. The junction had 6 bases not matched to a gene; V was cut back by 4 bases and J by 3 bases.

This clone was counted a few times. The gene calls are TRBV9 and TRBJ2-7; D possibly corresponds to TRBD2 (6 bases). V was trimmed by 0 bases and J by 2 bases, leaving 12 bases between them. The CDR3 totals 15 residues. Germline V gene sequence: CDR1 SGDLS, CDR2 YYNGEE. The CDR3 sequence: CASSVDGGAPYEQYF. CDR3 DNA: TGTGCCAGCAGCGTAGACGGGGGAGCCCCCTACGAGCAGTACTTC. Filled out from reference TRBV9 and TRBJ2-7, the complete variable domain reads DSGVTQTPKHLITATGQRVTLRCSPRSGDLSVYWYQQSLDQGLQFLIQYYNGEERAKGNILERFSAQQFPDLHSELNLSSLELGDSALYFCASSVDGGAPYEQYFGPGTRLTVT.

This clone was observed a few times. CDR3 sequence (DNA): TGTGCCATCAGTGAAGTGACAGGCCAGTTTAATGAGCAGTTCTTC. This gives the protein CAISEVTGQFNEQFF. The J gene is TRBJ2-1, the V gene TRBV10-3, with D perhaps TRBD1 (6 bases). V was clipped by 3 bases and J by 7 bases, with 16 bases between them. This CDR3 is 15 amino acids long. Germline V gene lookup returns CDR1 ENHRY and CDR2 SYGVKD.

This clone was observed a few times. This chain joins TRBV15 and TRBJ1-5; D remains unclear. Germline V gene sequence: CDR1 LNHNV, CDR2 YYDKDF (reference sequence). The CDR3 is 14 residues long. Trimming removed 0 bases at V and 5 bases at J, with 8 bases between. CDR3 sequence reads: CATSRDQLDQPQHF. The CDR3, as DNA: TGTGCCACCAGCAGAGATCAACTGGATCAGCCCCAGCATTTT.

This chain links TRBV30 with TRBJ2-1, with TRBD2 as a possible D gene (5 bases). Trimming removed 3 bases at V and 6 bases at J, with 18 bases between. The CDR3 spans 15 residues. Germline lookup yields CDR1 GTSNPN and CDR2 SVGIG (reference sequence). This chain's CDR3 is CAWRRAVYPSNEQFF. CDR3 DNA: TGTGCCTGGAGGAGAGCGGTTTACCCATCCAATGAGCAGTTCTTC.

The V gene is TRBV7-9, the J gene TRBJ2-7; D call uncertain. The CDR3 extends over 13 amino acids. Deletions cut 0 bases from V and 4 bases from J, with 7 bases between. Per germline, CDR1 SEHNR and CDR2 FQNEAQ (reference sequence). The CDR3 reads CASSLAVGYEQYF. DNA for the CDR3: TGTGCCAGCAGCTTAGCCGTCGGGTACGAGCAGTACTTC.

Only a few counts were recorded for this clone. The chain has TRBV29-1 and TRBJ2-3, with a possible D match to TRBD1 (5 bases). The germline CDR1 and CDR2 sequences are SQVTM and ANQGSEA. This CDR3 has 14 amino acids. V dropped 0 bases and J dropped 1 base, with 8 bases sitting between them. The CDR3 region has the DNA TGCAGCGTTGAAGAGAGCAGGGGCACAGATACGCAGTATTTT. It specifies CSVEESRGTDTQYF.

CDR3 nucleotide sequence: TGCGCCAGCAGCCCGAGGGCGAGCTCTGGGGCCAACGTCCTGACTTTC. It is translated as CASSPRASSGANVLTF. V is TRBV4-1 and J is TRBJ2-6, with D possibly TRBD2 on 5 matching bases. Germline assignment: CDR1 MGHRA and CDR2 YSYEKL. V lost 4 bases and J 0 bases, leaving 10 bases between the germline ends. This CDR3 comprises 16 residues.

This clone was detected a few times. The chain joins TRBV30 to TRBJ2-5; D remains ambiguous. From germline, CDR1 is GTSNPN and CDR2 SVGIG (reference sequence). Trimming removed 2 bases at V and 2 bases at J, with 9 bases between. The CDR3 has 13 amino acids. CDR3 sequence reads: CAWSYGLQETQYF. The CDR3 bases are TGTGCCTGGAGTTACGGGTTACAAGAGACCCAGTACTTC. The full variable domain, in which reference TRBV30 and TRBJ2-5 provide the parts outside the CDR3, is SQTIHQWPATLVQPVGSPLSLECTVEGTSNPNLYWYRQAAGRGLQLLFYSVGIGQISSEVPQNLSASRPQDRQFILSSKKLLLSDSGFYLCAWSYGLQETQYFGPGTRLLVL.